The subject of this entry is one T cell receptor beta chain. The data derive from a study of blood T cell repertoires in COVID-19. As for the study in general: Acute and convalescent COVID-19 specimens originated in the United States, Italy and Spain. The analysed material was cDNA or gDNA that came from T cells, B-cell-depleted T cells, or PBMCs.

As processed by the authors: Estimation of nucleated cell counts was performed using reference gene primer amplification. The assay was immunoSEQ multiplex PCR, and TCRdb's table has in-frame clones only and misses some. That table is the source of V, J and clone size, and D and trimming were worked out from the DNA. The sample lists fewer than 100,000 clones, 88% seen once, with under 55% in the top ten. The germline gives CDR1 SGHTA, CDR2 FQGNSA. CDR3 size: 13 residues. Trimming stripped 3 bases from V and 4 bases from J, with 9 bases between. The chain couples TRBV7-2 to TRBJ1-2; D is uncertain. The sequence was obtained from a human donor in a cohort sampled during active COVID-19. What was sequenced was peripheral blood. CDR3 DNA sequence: TGTGCCAGCAGCTTTGATAGAGTCTATGGCTACACCTTC. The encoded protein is CASSFDRVYGYTF.